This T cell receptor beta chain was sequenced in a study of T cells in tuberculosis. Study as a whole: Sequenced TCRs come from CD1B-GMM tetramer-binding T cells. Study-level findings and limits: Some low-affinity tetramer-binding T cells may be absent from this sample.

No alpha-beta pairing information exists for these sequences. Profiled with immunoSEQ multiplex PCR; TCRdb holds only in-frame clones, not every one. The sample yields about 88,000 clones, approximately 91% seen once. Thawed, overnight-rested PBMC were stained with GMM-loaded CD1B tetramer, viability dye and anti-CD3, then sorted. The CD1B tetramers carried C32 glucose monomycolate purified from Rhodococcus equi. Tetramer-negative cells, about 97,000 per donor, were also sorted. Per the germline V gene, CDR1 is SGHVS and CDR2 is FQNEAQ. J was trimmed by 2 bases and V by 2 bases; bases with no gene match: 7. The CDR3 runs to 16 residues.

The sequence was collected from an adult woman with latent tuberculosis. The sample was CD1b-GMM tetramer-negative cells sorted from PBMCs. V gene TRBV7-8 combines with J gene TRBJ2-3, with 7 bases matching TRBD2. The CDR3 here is CASSLRASGFTDTQYF. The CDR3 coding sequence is TGTGCCAGCAGCTTAAGGGCTAGCGGTTTCACAGATACGCAGTATTTT.